Listed here are 10 T cell receptor beta chains from one sample, sequenced in a study of CD8 T cells in Susac syndrome. RNA totalling roughly 0.45 to 1 ug underwent reverse transcription with random hexamers. In TCRdb, the immunoSEQ multiplex PCR reads were re-called with MiXCR into one record per CDR3 protein. The sample has about 400,000 distinct CDR3 sequences; 85% to 90% are singletons. Sequencing was done on a sample of CD8+ T cells from PBMCs. These receptors came from a human donor with multiple sclerosis.

The chain employs TRBV11-2 and TRBJ2-1; TRBD1 aligns across 12 bases. The CDR3 extends over 18 amino acids. Germline V gives CDR1 SGHAT, CDR2 FQNNGV. J gave up 4 bases and V 2 bases, and 9 bases lay outside the gene matches. For the CDR3, the DNA is TGTGCCAGCAGCTTACCGGGGGTGGGACAGGGGGCTTACAATGAGCAGTTCTTC. As protein: CASSLPGVGQGAYNEQFF.

This chain uses TRBV20-1 with TRBJ2-2, with D unresolved. V was shortened by 6 bases and J by 1 base, with 12 bases between the two germline ends. Per germline, CDR1 DFQATT and CDR2 SNEGSKA (reference sequence). This CDR3 contains 14 residues. The CDR3 is CSAEDGLNTGELFF. CDR3 in DNA: TGCAGTGCCGAGGACGGATTGAACACCGGGGAGCTGTTTTTT.

This clonotype was counted a single time. The chain carries TRBV29-1 and TRBJ2-7, with D possibly being TRBD1 (5 bases). Trimming removed 6 bases at V and 0 bases at J, with 6 bases between. Per germline, CDR1 SQVTM and CDR2 ANQGSEA. The CDR3 contains 11 residues. As DNA, the CDR3 is TGCAGCGTAGGGGACTCCTACGAGCAGTACTTC. It yields the protein CSVGDSYEQYF.

V gene TRBV28 combines with J gene TRBJ2-5, with D possibly being TRBD2 (5 bases). CDR3 length equals 14 residues. V lost 5 bases and J 2 bases, leaving 12 bases between the germline ends. Germline V gene data show CDR1 as MDHEN and CDR2 as SYDVKM. This CDR3 reads CASSPPRRQETQYF. Written as DNA, the CDR3 is TGTGCCAGCAGTCCCCCCCGGAGGCAAGAGACCCAGTACTTC.

J is TRBJ1-2 and V is TRBV7-4, with D unresolved. V gave up 7 bases and J gave up 6 bases, with 15 bases separating them. Germline CDR1 reads SGHVT; CDR2 reads SQSDAQ. This CDR3 region has 13 residues. The CDR3 here is CASKRHHQHGYTF. The CDR3 region has the DNA TGTGCCAGCAAACGGCACCACCAACATGGCTACACCTTC.

The chain has TRBV19 and TRBJ1-1; weak D call: TRBD1 (5 bases). The V gene lost 1 base and the J gene lost 2 bases, with 8 bases spanning the gap. The CDR3 runs 14 residues. Germline CDR1 is LNHDA and CDR2 is SQIVND (reference sequence). CDR3 sequence reads: CASSIVGTNTEAFF. The CDR3 DNA sequence: TGTGCCAGTAGTATAGTGGGGACCAACACTGAAGCTTTCTTT.

The rearrangement links TRBV19 to TRBJ2-6, with 8 nucleotides matching TRBD1. Per germline, CDR1 LNHDA and CDR2 SQIVND (reference sequence). The junction had 7 bases not matched to a gene; V was cut back by 1 base and J by 2 bases. The CDR3 extends over 18 amino acids. CDR3 loop: CASSIVGQGKAGANVLTF. CDR3 coding DNA: TGTGCCAGTAGTATAGTAGGACAGGGAAAGGCTGGGGCCAACGTCCTGACTTTC.

This chain links TRBV20-1 with TRBJ2-7; D is ambiguous. This CDR3 is 11 amino acids long. The V end lost 0 bases, the J end lost 4 bases, and 4 bases lay between the germline ends. CDR1 DFQATT and CDR2 SNEGSKA come from the germline V gene (reference sequence). The CDR3 loop reads CSAREGYEQYF. In DNA, the CDR3 is TGCAGTGCTAGAGAGGGGTACGAGCAGTACTTC.

The chain carries TRBV4-1 and TRBJ1-1; possible D gene TRBD1, 5 bases. The CDR3 extends over 15 amino acids. Trimming cost V 4 bases and J 1 base, with 13 bases left between them. The germline V gene has CDR1 MGHRA and CDR2 YSYEKL. The CDR3 DNA reads as TGCGCCAGCAGCCTGCAGGGTGTTGGGAACACTGAAGCTTTCTTT. Protein sequence: CASSLQGVGNTEAFF.

This chain joins TRBV28 and TRBJ1-1, with D possibly matching TRBD1 (5 bases). The ends were cut back, 6 bases at V and 5 bases at J, with 16 bases in the middle. Germline-derived CDR1 and CDR2 are MDHEN and SYDVKM. The CDR3 has 14 residues. DNA of the CDR3: TGTGCCAGCAGGGCTTGGGGGGTGATTACTGAAGCTTTCTTT. Protein product: CASRAWGVITEAFF.